This paragraph covers one T cell receptor (beta chain) sequence. No antigen is known for it. Base qualities are not recorded, but no much larger clone differs from it by a single base. The method behind the library was the immunoSEQ multiplex PCR assay. TCRdb stores this immuneACCESS table with in-frame sequences only. Part of the clones is absent; in the studies checked, under half of the shortfall reflects unresolved V genes, and no reason is known for the rest. The sample has about 120,000 clones on record, roughly 80% of them singletons. 4% to 5% of the sample goes to the ten largest clones. The germline V gene sets CDR1 to SGHDT and CDR2 to YYEEEE. The V end gives up 4 bases and the J end 4 bases, leaving 9 bases in the junction not matched to a gene. The CDR3 spans 15 residues, from the cysteine through the phenylalanine. Solely the CDR3 DNA is kept, with 45 bases framed from the first base. This record belongs to a study of PD-1 blockade in mismatch repair-deficient tumors (dated 2017 in TCRdb). Looking at the study overall: Between late 2013 and late 2016, more than 75 consecutive patients with around 11 mismatch repair-deficient cancer types, all previously treated and progressing, were enrolled in the trial. Tumor-associated T cell clones in the peripheral blood of patients responding to PD-1 blockade were tracked using deep sequencing of TCR CDR3 regions. Points the paper makes about the study in general: Tumor-resident clones, often undetectable in blood before treatment, expanded rapidly after pembrolizumab and then contracted, generally before radiologic responses.

For each enrolled patient, mismatch repair deficiency was established using either polymerase chain reaction or immunohistochemistry. A few patients who responded to pembrolizumab therapy underwent TCR sequencing. Pembrolizumab PD-1 blockade was prospectively tested in advanced mismatch repair-deficient cancers, regardless of tissue of origin, in the phase II trial. Peripheral blood T cell samples were serially collected before and at multiple times after PD-1 blockade was started. Blood sampling time points were reported as weeks after the first dose of pembrolizumab. The receptor chain draws on TRBV5-6 and TRBJ1-1; TRBD1 fits 8 bases in the junction. Source: peripheral blood, taken 60 weeks after starting pembrolizumab. The sequence was obtained from an adult with mismatch repair-deficient cancer. The CDR3 region reads CASSRPTGATTEAFF. The DNA sequence is TGTGCCAGCAGCCGACCGACAGGGGCGACCACTGAAGCTTTCTTT.